This T cell receptor beta chain stems from a study of T cell responses to AZD1222 COVID-19 vaccine. General study results and limits: Unmutated variant regions reportedly attract nearly half of all spike-specific TCRs. White British donors predominated, females outnumbered males, and clonal diversity was possibly underestimated. CD4 TCRs associated with vaccination spanned spike, dominating at 160-218 and 743-854.

In the case of this clone: What it binds is not known.

Only in-frame clones appear in the TCRdb table, and some are missing; sequencing was by immunoSEQ multiplex PCR. Here the sample spans about 140,000 clones, 90% being singletons. The sequence derives from an adult who received the AZD1222 COVID-19 vaccine. The sequencing used peripheral blood, collected 28 days after the second AZD1222 dose.

The CDR3 DNA reads TGTGCCAGCAGGCTCCGGACGGGCCCCGTTGGACCCCTCCACTTT. It yields the protein CASRLRTGPVGPLHF. The chain joins TRBV3-1 (or the pseudogene TRBV3-2) to TRBJ1-6, with no clear D. Deletions cut 6 bases from V and 12 bases from J, with 21 bases between. Germline CDR1 and CDR2: LGHDT and YNNKEL (reference sequence). The CDR3 is 15 amino acids.